This TCR beta chain was retrieved from a study of T cell responses to AZD1222 COVID-19 vaccine. Looking at the study overall: Timing groups of about 4 and about 12 weeks for second doses were pooled.

A remark on this clone: Antigen specificity is unknown.

V shed 4 bases and J shed 0 bases, with 15 bases lying between them. CDR1 and CDR2 (germline): MGHRA, YSYEKL. There are 17 residues in the CDR3. Broader study findings: Only a handful of AZD1222 recipients, roughly 6 in all, had baseline seropositivity.

Assay: immunoSEQ multiplex PCR; the TCRdb copy retains only in-frame clones and omits some. The sample holds about 110,000 clones, about 86% seen once. The genes are TRBV4-1 and TRBJ1-4; possible D gene TRBD1, 5 bases. The clonotype originates from an adult in good health. The source material was peripheral blood, sampled on day 0 of AZD1222 vaccination. CDR3 sequence reads: CASSPSRGTTTNEKLFF. The CDR3 DNA is TGCGCCAGCAGCCCATCTCGTGGGACTACAACTAATGAAAAACTGTTTTTT.